Following are 10 T cell receptor beta chains from one sample sequenced in a study of shared clonotypes between healthy human individuals. CD8 cells regarded as naive lacked CD45RO, were positively chosen for CCR7, and omitted terminally differentiated effector memory CD45RA+ cells. Produced via immunoSEQ multiplex PCR; TCRdb's table is partial and in-frame only. Found here are more than 2 million clones, just under 95% of them singletons; the top ten hold around 1.1%. The sequencing sample was made of naive CD8+ T cells sorted from blood. The receptors here all came from a man between 18 and 35 years old in good health.

The rearrangement joins TRBV28 to TRBJ2-7; 9 bases are a match to TRBD1. The ends lost 3 bases at V and 3 bases at J; junction bases unmatched: 6. The germline V gene has CDR1 MDHEN and CDR2 SYDVKM. The CDR3 consists of 15 residues. The DNA of the CDR3 is TGTGCCAGCAGTTTGGACGGGGGACAGGGCTACGAGCAGTACTTC. Amino acids: CASSLDGGQGYEQYF.

The rearrangement uses TRBV15 and TRBJ1-5, with D perhaps matching TRBD1 (6 bases). Germline-derived CDR1 and CDR2 are LNHNV and YYDKDF (reference sequence). V lost 5 bases and J 6 bases, leaving 11 bases between the germline ends. The CDR3 consists of 13 residues. The CDR3 DNA is TGTGCCACCAGCGCACAGGGTGGTCAGCCCCAGCATTTT. It encodes CATSAQGGQPQHF.

The V call is TRBV4-1, the J call TRBJ2-7, with 10 bases that match TRBD1. CDR3 length equals 15 residues. Germline loops: CDR1 MGHRA, CDR2 YSYEKL. The V gene end was trimmed by 1 base and the J gene end by 9 bases; junction bases not matched to a gene: 9. The CDR3: CASSQGVGQGFVQYF. DNA for the CDR3: TGCGCCAGCAGCCAAGGAGTGGGACAGGGGTTTGTGCAGTACTTC.

The sample holds one count of this clone. This sequence joins TRBV12-5 and TRBJ1-6; 10 bases line up with TRBD1. The germline V gene encodes CDR1 LGHNT and CDR2 FRNRAP. The J segment lost 8 bases and the V segment lost 5 bases, leaving 3 bases of the junction unmatched. This CDR3 has 14 amino acids. The CDR3 loop is CASGLGQGDSPLHF. The DNA for the CDR3 is TGTGCTAGTGGTCTAGGACAGGGGGATTCACCCCTCCACTTT.

The rearrangement uses TRBV19 and TRBJ2-7, with 9 positions matching TRBD1. The V gene end was trimmed by 5 bases and the J gene end by 5 bases; junction bases not matched to a gene: 7. Per germline, CDR1 LNHDA and CDR2 SQIVND (reference sequence). The CDR3 runs to 14 residues. CDR3 sequence: CASSWTGDGHEQYF. CDR3 DNA: TGTGCCAGTAGTTGGACAGGGGATGGCCACGAGCAGTACTTC.

This CDR3 reads CASSYPGSSEQYF. CDR3 coding DNA: TGTGCCAGCAGTTATCCGGGCTCGAGCGAGCAGTACTTC. V is TRBV6-1 and J is TRBJ2-7, with D unclear. This CDR3 is 13 amino acids long. V lost 5 bases, J lost 6 bases, and 14 bases lay in between. Germline V gives CDR1 MNHNS, CDR2 SASEGT.

The chain recombines TRBV27 with TRBJ2-1; a weak D match, TRBD2 (6 bases). V was trimmed by 5 bases and J by 0 bases, leaving 14 bases between them. Germline-derived CDR1 and CDR2 are MNHEY and SMNVEV (reference sequence). The CDR3 runs 16 residues. The CDR3 is CASSPSGLSSYNEQFF. CDR3 nucleotides: TGTGCCAGCAGTCCATCGGGACTTAGCTCCTACAATGAGCAGTTCTTC.

The CDR3 sequence: CAWRTLNTGELFF. In DNA, the CDR3 is TGTGCCTGGAGGACACTAAACACCGGGGAGCTGTTTTTT. V and J are TRBV30 and TRBJ2-2; D call uncertain. The germline CDR1 and CDR2 sequences are GTSNPN and SVGIG (reference sequence). The CDR3 has 13 residues. Deletions cut 3 bases from V and 2 bases from J, with 7 bases between.

About this clone itself: The same CDR3 also results from other DNA sequences found in this sample. This chain connects TRBV6-5 to TRBJ2-5; D perhaps matches TRBD2 (6 bases). Germline CDR1 MNHEY, CDR2 SVGAGI. The V end lost 0 bases, the J end lost 1 base, and 9 bases lay between the germline ends. There are 15 residues in the CDR3. The CDR3 region is CASSYSGGTQETQYF. In DNA form, the CDR3 reads TGTGCCAGCAGTTACTCGGGAGGAACCCAAGAGACCCAGTACTTC.

V is TRBV27 and J is TRBJ1-5; D is perhaps TRBD1 (6 bases). The CDR3 is 13 amino acids. V dropped 3 bases and J dropped 10 bases, with 13 bases sitting between them. The germline V gene has CDR1 MNHEY and CDR2 SMNVEV (reference sequence). The chain's CDR3 is CASSLTGSSPQHF. CDR3 nucleotides: TGTGCCAGCAGTTTGACAGGATCTAGCCCCCAGCATTTT.